The entry below describes one TCR beta chain. Time point defined: blood from clinic visit 5 months post-surgery; TSC patient then seizure free. The sequenced cases were selected for having the highest brain T cell transcript signatures. Data came from immunoSEQ multiplex PCR; TCRdb stores just in-frame clones and leaves some out. In the table there are 340,000 or so clones, 93% of which are singletons. This sample stems from a study of brain T cells in children with intractable seizures. V lost 4 bases, J lost 3 bases, and 6 bases lay in between. CDR3 size: 12 residues. Looked up from germline, CDR1 is SGHKS and CDR2 is YYEKEE (reference sequence).

This chain connects TRBV5-5 to TRBJ2-3; D is unclear. Sequences were derived from peripheral blood, sampled roughly 5 months after surgery. This sequence originates from a boy in the first two years of life with tuberous sclerosis and intractable seizures. In DNA, the CDR3 is TGTGCCAGCAGCCTATGGACAGATACGCAGTATTTT. Residues: CASSLWTDTQYF.